This is a list of T cell receptor beta chains from one sample in a study of cytomegalovirus exposure and HLA in healthy donors. Sequencing used immunoSEQ multiplex PCR; TCRdb keeps in-frame clones, though not all of them. The sample has tens of thousands of clones, and its top ten clones hold about 0.5%. Sequenced sample: PBMCs. The receptor set was obtained from a man between 50 and 59 years old in good health and CMV-seronegative. Each CDR3 is given with its conserved first and last residue. Each record gives: D gene, V gene, J gene, CDR3 protein, CDR3 DNA. D genes are given only for firm matches.

>TRBD2|TRBV28|TRBJ2-3
CASSLLGSGVSTDTQYF
TGTGCCAGCAGTTTACTGGGTAGCGGGGTGAGCACAGATACGCAGTATTTT
>TRBD1|TRBV29-1|TRBJ2-3
CSVGGDRQSTDTQYF
TGCAGCGTTGGGGGGGACAGGCAAAGCACAGATACGCAGTATTTT
>NA|TRBV2|TRBJ1-3
CASTNRGSSGNTIYF
TGTGCCAGCACAAACCGGGGGAGCTCTGGAAACACCATATATTTT
>NA|TRBV19|TRBJ2-2
CASSIGDRNTGELFF
TGTGCCAGTAGTATTGGCGACAGGAACACCGGGGAGCTGTTTTTT
>NA|TRBV27|TRBJ2-7
CASSGWTVPYEQYF
TGTGCCAGCAGTGGGTGGACAGTGCCCTACGAGCAGTACTTC
>NA|TRBV28|TRBJ1-1
CASISSGTNTEAFF
TGTGCCAGCATCTCTTCGGGGACTAACACTGAAGCTTTCTTT
>TRBD1|TRBV19|TRBJ1-2
CASTGTGVRGYTF
TGTGCCAGTACCGGGACAGGGGTTCGGGGCTACACCTTC
>NA|TRBV5-6|TRBJ1-4
CASSERQAVSEKLFF
TGTGCCAGCAGCGAGCGACAGGCGGTTTCTGAAAAACTGTTTTTT
>NA|TRBV10-2|TRBJ2-7
CASRAYQGSPYEQYF
TGCGCCAGCAGGGCGTATCAGGGATCCCCCTACGAGCAGTACTTC
>NA|TRBV28|TRBJ1-5
CASSLYALTNQPQHF
TGTGCCAGCAGTTTATATGCACTGACTAATCAGCCCCAGCATTTT
>NA|TRBV7-8|TRBJ1-1
CASSFQVNTEAFF
TGTGCCAGCAGCTTCCAGGTGAACACTGAAGCTTTCTTT
>NA|TRBV5-1|TRBJ2-7
CASSRGSLAASSYEQYF
TGCGCCAGCAGCAGGGGGAGCCTAGCGGCCTCCTCCTACGAGCAGTACTTC
>NA|TRBV4-1|TRBJ2-3
CASRVGAVSTDTQYF
TGCGCCAGCAGAGTAGGAGCGGTTAGCACAGATACGCAGTATTTT
>NA|TRBV28|TRBJ2-7
CASSLIGGSYEQYF
TGTGCCAGCAGTTTAATAGGGGGCTCCTACGAGCAGTACTTC
>NA|TRBV10-1|TRBJ2-4
CASSEGGRGNIQYF
TGCGCCAGCAGTGAAGGGGGCCGGGGGAACATTCAGTACTTC
>TRBD2|TRBV7-9|TRBJ2-5
CASSLGGGGGRQETQYF
TGTGCCAGCAGCTTAGGTGGCGGGGGGGGTCGTCAAGAGACCCAGTACTTC
>NA|TRBV10-1|TRBJ1-3
CASSESRVGGSSGNTIYF
TGCGCCAGCAGTGAGTCGAGGGTTGGAGGGAGCTCTGGAAACACCATATATTTT
>TRBD1|TRBV7-9|TRBJ1-6
CASSLRSRTGKAPLHF
TGTGCCAGCAGCCTCCGGTCCAGGACAGGGAAGGCACCCCTCCACTTT
>NA|TRBV5-1|TRBJ2-2
CASSFLYRDTGELFF
TGCGCCAGCAGCTTCCTATACAGAGACACCGGGGAGCTGTTTTTT
>NA|TRBV10-3|TRBJ2-7
CAISRDIAYEQYF
TGTGCCATCAGCCGGGACATCGCCTACGAGCAGTACTTC
>TRBD2|TRBV9|TRBJ2-7
CASSVSGGIYEQYF
TGTGCCAGCAGCGTAAGCGGGGGGATTTACGAGCAGTACTTC
>NA|TRBV29-1|TRBJ1-2
CSCAGDGGYTF
TGCAGCTGTGCAGGGGATGGTGGCTACACCTTC
>NA|TRBV5-1|TRBJ2-4
CASSLDPAVSRTKNIQYF
TGCGCCAGCAGCTTGGACCCTGCGGTTTCCCGGACCAAAAACATTCAGTACTTC
>TRBD1|TRBV6-1|TRBJ1-1
CASRLQGATEAFF
TGTGCCAGCAGGCTACAGGGGGCCACTGAAGCTTTCTTT
>TRBD1|TRBV5-1|TRBJ1-2
CASSQYGTGHYGYTF
TGCGCCAGCAGTCAATACGGGACAGGTCACTATGGCTACACCTTC
>NA|TRBV19|TRBJ1-1
CASSISAGLNTEAFF
TGTGCCAGTAGTATATCGGCCGGGTTGAACACTGAAGCTTTCTTT
>NA|TRBV2|TRBJ1-3
CASSGFGVENGNTIYF
TGTGCCAGCAGTGGATTCGGGGTCGAGAATGGAAACACCATATATTTT
>TRBD1|TRBV6-1|TRBJ1-5
CASSERKAAGQVYSNQPQHF
TGTGCCAGCAGTGAGCGAAAAGCAGCGGGACAGGTGTATAGCAATCAGCCCCAGCATTTT
>NA|TRBV15|TRBJ2-5
CATSRDPRQETQYF
TGTGCCACCAGCAGAGATCCCCGCCAAGAGACCCAGTACTTC
>NA|TRBV19|TRBJ1-1
CASSIVPRATEAFF
TGTGCCAGTAGTATAGTACCCAGGGCGACTGAAGCTTTCTTT
>NA|TRBV30|TRBJ1-2
CAFDSLGHGYTF
TGTGCCTTTGACAGCCTAGGTCATGGCTACACCTTC
>NA|TRBV6-5|TRBJ1-5
CASSYSSVRNQPQHF
TGTGCCAGCAGTTACTCTAGTGTGCGCAATCAGCCCCAGCATTTT
>TRBD2|TRBV2|TRBJ2-3
CASSPAGGYTDTQYF
TGTGCCAGCAGCCCAGCGGGGGGATACACAGATACGCAGTATTTT
>TRBD2|TRBV6-1|TRBJ2-5
CASRRGGGETQYF
TGTGCCAGCAGGCGGGGGGGCGGAGAGACCCAGTACTTC
>NA|TRBV6-5|TRBJ1-6
CASSYGPVYNSPLHF
TGTGCCAGCAGTTATGGGCCCGTCTATAATTCACCCCTCCACTTT
>NA|TRBV9|TRBJ2-1
CASSVVGGEQFF
TGTGCCAGCAGCGTAGTGGGGGGTGAGCAGTTCTTC
>TRBD1|TRBV18|TRBJ1-3
CASSPRGQDGNTIYF
TGTGCCAGCTCACCGCGGGGACAGGATGGAAACACCATATATTTT
>NA|TRBV25-1|TRBJ2-7
CASSVPFSYEQYF
TGTGCCAGCAGTGTCCCATTCTCCTACGAGCAGTACTTC
>NA|TRBV30|TRBJ1-2
CACSSGYGYTF
TGTGCCTGCTCCTCAGGTTATGGCTACACCTTC
>TRBD1|TRBV5-4|TRBJ1-6
CASSRTWDRYNSPLHF
TGTGCCAGCAGCCGCACGTGGGACAGGTATAATTCACCCCTCCACTTT
>TRBD1|TRBV18|TRBJ2-3
CASSPPGGGTQYF
TGTGCCAGCTCACCACCAGGGGGCGGAACGCAGTATTTT
>NA|TRBV27|TRBJ1-6
CASSLFRGTLHF
TGTGCCAGCAGTTTATTTCGGGGAACCCTCCACTTT
>TRBD2|TRBV11-2|TRBJ2-5
CASRIHTGRGETQYF
TGTGCCAGCAGAATCCATACTGGGAGGGGAGAGACCCAGTACTTC
>NA|TRBV5-1|TRBJ2-7
CASKPGQSTYEQYF
TGCGCCAGCAAACCGGGACAAAGTACCTACGAGCAGTACTTC
>TRBD1|TRBV6-5|TRBJ1-1
CASSYSRTGRLEAFF
TGTGCCAGCAGTTACTCACGGACAGGGAGGCTTGAAGCTTTCTTT
>NA|TRBV13|TRBJ1-4
CASSLRVATNEKLFF
TGTGCCAGCAGCCTGAGGGTTGCAACTAATGAAAAACTGTTTTTT
>TRBD1|TRBV20-1|TRBJ1-1
CSWTGIEAFF
TGCAGTTGGACAGGAATTGAAGCTTTCTTT
>NA|TRBV5-4|TRBJ1-1
CASSPGAGNTEAFF
TGTGCCAGCAGCCCTGGTGCGGGCAACACTGAAGCTTTCTTT
>NA|TRBV20-1|TRBJ2-7
CSARTAAEQYF
TGCAGTGCTCGAACAGCTGCCGAGCAGTACTTC
>NA|TRBV28|TRBJ1-1
CASSSLEAFF
TGTGCCAGCAGTTCTCTGGAAGCTTTCTTT
>NA|TRBV15|TRBJ1-1
CATSRDAGGGTEAFF
TGTGCCACCAGCAGAGATGCGGGGGGGGGCACTGAAGCTTTCTTT
>TRBD1|TRBV19|TRBJ1-6
CATRQGNSPLHF
TGTGCCACTCGACAGGGAAATTCACCCCTCCACTTT
>TRBD1|TRBV9|TRBJ2-3
CASSATPRGTDTQYF
TGTGCCAGCAGCGCGACCCCCAGGGGGACAGATACGCAGTATTTT
>TRBD2|TRBV5-4|TRBJ2-3
CASSLYRGGATDTQYF
TGTGCCAGCAGCTTGTATCGCGGGGGGGCGACAGATACGCAGTATTTT
>NA|TRBV9|TRBJ2-2
CASSVGPGYTGELFF
TGTGCCAGCAGCGTAGGGCCAGGGTACACCGGGGAGCTGTTTTTT
>TRBD2|TRBV7-9|TRBJ2-3
CASSLRAGNTDTQYF
TGTGCCAGCAGCTTAAGAGCGGGGAACACAGATACGCAGTATTTT
>NA|TRBV9|TRBJ2-1
CASSVLPGEPYNEQFF
TGTGCCAGCAGCGTACTCCCGGGGGAGCCCTACAATGAGCAGTTCTTC
>TRBD2|TRBV5-4|TRBJ2-7
CASSSVDREDEQYF
TGTGCCAGCAGCTCCGTAGACCGGGAGGACGAGCAGTACTTC
>TRBD2|TRBV2|TRBJ2-3
CASSGLAVTDTQYF
TGTGCCAGCAGTGGACTAGCGGTAACAGATACGCAGTATTTT